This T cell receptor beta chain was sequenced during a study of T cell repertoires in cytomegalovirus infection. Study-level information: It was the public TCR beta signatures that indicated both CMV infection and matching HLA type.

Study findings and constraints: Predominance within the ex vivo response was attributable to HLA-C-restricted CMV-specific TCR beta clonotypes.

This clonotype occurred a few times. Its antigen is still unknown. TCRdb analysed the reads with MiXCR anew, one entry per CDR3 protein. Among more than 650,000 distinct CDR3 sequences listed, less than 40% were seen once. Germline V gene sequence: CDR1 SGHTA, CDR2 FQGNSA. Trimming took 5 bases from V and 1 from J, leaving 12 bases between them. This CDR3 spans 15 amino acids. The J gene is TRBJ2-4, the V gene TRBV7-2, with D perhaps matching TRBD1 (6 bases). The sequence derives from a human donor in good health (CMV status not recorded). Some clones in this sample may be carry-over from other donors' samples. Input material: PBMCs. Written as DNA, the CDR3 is TGTGCCAGCAGCGCTGGACAGATGGCCAAAAACATTCAGTACTTC. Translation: CASSAGQMAKNIQYF.